Below, 3 T cell receptor beta chains from the same sample are listed, as sequenced in a study of blood T cell repertoires in COVID-19. The data were produced by immunoSEQ multiplex PCR, yet TCRdb's version contains in-frame clones alone and is incomplete. The sample lists a few hundred thousand clones, 70% to 90% seen once, with roughly 5.8% in the top ten. Sequencing was performed on peripheral blood. The receptor set was obtained from a man between 60 and 70 years old with acute or convalescent COVID-19.

The chain recombines TRBV2 with TRBJ1-1; 9 bases are a match to TRBD1. Germline V gene data show CDR1 as SNHLY and CDR2 as FYNNEI. Germline trimming cut 5 bases from V and 2 bases from J; bases unmatched to any gene: 6. The CDR3 is made up of 15 amino acids. The CDR3 spells CASSTQGAGNTEAFF. The CDR3 DNA sequence: TGTGCCAGCAGTACACAGGGGGCAGGAAACACTGAAGCTTTCTTT.

This chain connects TRBV5-1 to TRBJ1-4, with D perhaps matching TRBD1 (6 bases). Deletions cut 4 bases from V and 8 bases from J, with 15 bases between. This CDR3 contains 14 residues. Per germline, CDR1 SGHRS and CDR2 YFSETQ. This CDR3 reads CASSPGGGQEKLFF. The CDR3 DNA follows: TGCGCCAGCAGCCCCGGCGGGGGGCAGGAAAAACTGTTTTTT.

J is TRBJ2-7 and V is TRBV28; the match to TRBD2 covers 7 bases. Per the germline V gene, CDR1 is MDHEN and CDR2 is SYDVKM. The junction had 16 bases not matched to a gene; V was cut back by 5 bases and J by 0 bases. The CDR3 runs 18 residues. The CDR3 loop is CASSPYLRLAPSSYEQYF. In DNA, the CDR3 is TGTGCCAGCAGTCCCTACCTCAGACTAGCTCCCAGCTCCTACGAGCAGTACTTC.